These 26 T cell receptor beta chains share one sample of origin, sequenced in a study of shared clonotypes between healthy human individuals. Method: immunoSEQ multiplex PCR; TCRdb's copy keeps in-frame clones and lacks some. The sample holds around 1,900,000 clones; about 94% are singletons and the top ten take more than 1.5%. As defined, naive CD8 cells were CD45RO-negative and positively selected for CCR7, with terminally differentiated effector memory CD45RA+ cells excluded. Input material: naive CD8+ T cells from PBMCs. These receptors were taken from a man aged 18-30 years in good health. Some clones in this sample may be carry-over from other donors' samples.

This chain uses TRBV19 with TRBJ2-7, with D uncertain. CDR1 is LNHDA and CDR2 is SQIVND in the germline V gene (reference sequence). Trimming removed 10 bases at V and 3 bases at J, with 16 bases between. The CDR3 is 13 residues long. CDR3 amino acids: CATSLRPNYEQYF. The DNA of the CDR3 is TGTGCCACCTCTTTGCGACCCAACTACGAGCAGTACTTC.

CDR3 region: CASSPSLSHEQYF. The DNA of the CDR3 is TGTGCCAGCAGCCCATCATTAAGTCACGAGCAGTACTTC. The rearrangement links TRBV14 to TRBJ2-7; no reliable D call. Trimming took 4 bases from V and 5 from J, leaving 12 bases between them. The CDR3 sequence is 13 residues long. From germline, CDR1 is SGHDN and CDR2 FVKESK.

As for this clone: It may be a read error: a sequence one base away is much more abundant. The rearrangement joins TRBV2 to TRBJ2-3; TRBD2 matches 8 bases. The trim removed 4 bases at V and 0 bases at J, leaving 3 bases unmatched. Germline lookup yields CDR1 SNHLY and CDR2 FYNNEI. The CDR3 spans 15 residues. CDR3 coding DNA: TGTGCCAGCAGTGGGGCTAGCGGGAGCACAGATACGCAGTATTTT. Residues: CASSGASGSTDTQYF.

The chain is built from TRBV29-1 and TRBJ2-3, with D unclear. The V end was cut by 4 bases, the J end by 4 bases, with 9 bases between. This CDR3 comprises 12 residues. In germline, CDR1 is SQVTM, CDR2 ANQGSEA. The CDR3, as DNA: TGCAGCGTTGCGCCGGACCCAGATACGCAGTATTTT. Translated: CSVAPDPDTQYF.

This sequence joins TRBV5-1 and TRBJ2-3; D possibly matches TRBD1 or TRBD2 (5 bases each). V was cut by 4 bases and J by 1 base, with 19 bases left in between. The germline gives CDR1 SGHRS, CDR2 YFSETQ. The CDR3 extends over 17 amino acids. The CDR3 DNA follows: TGCGCCAGCAGCGACTTCCCGGGACGCAGGGGCACAGATACGCAGTATTTT. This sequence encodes CASSDFPGRRGTDTQYF.

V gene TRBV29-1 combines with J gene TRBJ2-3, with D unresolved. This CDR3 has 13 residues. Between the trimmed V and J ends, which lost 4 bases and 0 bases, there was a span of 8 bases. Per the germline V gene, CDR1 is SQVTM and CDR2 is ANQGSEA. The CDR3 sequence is CSVARKSTDTQYF. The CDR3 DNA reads TGCAGCGTTGCCAGGAAGAGCACAGATACGCAGTATTTT.

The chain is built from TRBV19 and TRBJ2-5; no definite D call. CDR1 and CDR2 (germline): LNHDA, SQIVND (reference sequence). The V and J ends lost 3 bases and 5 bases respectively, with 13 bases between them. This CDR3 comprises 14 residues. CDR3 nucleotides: TGTGCCAGTAGTATCACCAATGAGGCCGAGACCCAGTACTTC. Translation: CASSITNEAETQYF.

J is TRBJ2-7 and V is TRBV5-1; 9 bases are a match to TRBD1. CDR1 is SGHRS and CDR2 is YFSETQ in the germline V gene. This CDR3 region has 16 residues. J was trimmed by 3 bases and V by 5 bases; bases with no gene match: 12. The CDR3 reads CASRPAYRTGDYEQYF. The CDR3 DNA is TGCGCCAGCAGACCAGCTTACCGGACAGGGGACTACGAGCAGTACTTC.

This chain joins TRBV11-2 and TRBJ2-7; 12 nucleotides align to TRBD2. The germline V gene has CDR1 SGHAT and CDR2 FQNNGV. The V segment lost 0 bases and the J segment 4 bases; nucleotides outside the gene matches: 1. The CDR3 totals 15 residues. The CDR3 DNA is TGTGCCAGCAGCTTAGAACTAGCGGGAGGATACGAGCAGTACTTC. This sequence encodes CASSLELAGGYEQYF.

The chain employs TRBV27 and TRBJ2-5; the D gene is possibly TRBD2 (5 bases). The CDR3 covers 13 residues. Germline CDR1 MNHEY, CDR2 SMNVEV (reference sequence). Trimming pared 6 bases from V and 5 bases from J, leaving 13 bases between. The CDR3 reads CASSPTRGETQYF. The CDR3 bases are TGTGCCAGCAGCCCGACCCGAGGGGAGACCCAGTACTTC.

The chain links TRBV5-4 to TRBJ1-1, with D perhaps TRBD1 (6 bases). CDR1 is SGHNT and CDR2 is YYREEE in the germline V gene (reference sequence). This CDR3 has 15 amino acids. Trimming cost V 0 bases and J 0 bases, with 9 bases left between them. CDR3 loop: CASSLDGGMNTEAFF. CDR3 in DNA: TGTGCCAGCAGCTTGGACGGGGGCATGAACACTGAAGCTTTCTTT.

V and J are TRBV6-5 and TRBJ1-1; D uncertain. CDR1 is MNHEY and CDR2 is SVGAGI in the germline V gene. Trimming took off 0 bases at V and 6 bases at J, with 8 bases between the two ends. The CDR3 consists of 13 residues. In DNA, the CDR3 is TGTGCCAGCAGTTACTCAACTGTGGCTGAAGCTTTCTTT. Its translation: CASSYSTVAEAFF.

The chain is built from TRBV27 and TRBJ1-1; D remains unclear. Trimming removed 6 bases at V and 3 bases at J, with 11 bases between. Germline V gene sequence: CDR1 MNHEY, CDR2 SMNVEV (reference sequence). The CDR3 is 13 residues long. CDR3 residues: CASRTARYTEAFF. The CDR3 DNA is TGTGCCAGCAGAACCGCCAGGTACACTGAAGCTTTCTTT.

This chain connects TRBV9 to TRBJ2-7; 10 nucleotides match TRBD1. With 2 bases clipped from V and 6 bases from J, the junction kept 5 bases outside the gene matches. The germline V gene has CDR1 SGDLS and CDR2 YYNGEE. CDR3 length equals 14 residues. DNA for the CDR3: TGTGCCAGCAGCGTTTCAGGGGACAGGGGCGAGCAGTACTTC. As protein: CASSVSGDRGEQYF. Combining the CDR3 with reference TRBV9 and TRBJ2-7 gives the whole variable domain DSGVTQTPKHLITATGQRVTLRCSPRSGDLSVYWYQQSLDQGLQFLIQYYNGEERAKGNILERFSAQQFPDLHSELNLSSLELGDSALYFCASSVSGDRGEQYFGPGTRLTVT.

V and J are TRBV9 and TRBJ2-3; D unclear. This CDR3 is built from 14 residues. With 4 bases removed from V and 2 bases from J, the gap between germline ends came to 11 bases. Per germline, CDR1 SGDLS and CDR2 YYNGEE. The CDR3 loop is CASSPPLPTDTQYF. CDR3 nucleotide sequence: TGTGCCAGCAGCCCTCCCCTACCCACAGATACGCAGTATTTT. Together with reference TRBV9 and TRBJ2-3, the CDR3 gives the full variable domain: DSGVTQTPKHLITATGQRVTLRCSPRSGDLSVYWYQQSLDQGLQFLIQYYNGEERAKGNILERFSAQQFPDLHSELNLSSLELGDSALYFCASSPPLPTDTQYFGPGTRLTVL.

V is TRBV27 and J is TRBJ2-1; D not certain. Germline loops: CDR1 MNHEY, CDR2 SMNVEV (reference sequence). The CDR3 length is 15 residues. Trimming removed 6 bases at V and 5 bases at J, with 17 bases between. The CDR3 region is CASSMRLGSHNEQFF. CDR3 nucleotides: TGTGCCAGCAGCATGCGGTTGGGGTCCCACAATGAGCAGTTCTTC.

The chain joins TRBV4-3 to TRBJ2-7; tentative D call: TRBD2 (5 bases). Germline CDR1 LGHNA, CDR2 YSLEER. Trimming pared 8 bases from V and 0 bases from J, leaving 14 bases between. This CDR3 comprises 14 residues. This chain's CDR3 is CASSSGLSSYEQYF. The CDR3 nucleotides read TGCGCCAGCTCCTCCGGACTCAGCTCCTACGAGCAGTACTTC.

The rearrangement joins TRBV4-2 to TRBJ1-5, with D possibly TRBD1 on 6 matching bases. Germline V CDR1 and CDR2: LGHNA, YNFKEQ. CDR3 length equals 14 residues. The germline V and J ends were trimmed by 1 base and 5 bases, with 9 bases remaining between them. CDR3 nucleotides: TGTGCCAGCAGCCAAGGTACAGGGCATCAGCCCCAGCATTTT. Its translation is CASSQGTGHQPQHF.

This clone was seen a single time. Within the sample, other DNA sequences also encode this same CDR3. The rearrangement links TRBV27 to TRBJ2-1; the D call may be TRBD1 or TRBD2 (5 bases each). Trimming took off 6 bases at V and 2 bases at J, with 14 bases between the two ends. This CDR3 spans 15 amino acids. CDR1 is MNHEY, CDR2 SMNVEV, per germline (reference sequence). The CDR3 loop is CASSLAGTPYNEQFF. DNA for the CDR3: TGTGCCAGCAGCCTAGCAGGGACCCCCTACAATGAGCAGTTCTTC.

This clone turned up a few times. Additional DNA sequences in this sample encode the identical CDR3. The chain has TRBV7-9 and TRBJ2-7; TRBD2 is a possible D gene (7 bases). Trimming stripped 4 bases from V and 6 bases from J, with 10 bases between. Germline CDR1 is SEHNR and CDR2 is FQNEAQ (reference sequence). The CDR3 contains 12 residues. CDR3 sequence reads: CASSSGGGEQYF. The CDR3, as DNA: TGTGCCAGCAGCTCGGGGGGCGGCGAGCAGTACTTC.

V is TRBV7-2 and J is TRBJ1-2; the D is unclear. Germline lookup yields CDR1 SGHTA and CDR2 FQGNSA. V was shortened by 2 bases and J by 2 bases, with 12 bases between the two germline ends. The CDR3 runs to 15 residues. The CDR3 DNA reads TGTGCCAGCAGCTTACTCAGCGTGCTAAACTATGGCTACACCTTC. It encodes CASSLLSVLNYGYTF.

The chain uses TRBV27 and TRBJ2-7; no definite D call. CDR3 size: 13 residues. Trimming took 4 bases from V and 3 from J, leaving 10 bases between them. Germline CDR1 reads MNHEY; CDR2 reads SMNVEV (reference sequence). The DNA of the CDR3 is TGTGCCAGCAGTTCCGCCGATATCTACGAGCAGTACTTC. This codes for CASSSADIYEQYF.

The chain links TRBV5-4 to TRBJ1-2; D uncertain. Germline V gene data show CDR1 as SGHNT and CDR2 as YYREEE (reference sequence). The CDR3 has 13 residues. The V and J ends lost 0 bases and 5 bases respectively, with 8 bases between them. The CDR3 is CASSLEQSYGYTF. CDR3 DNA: TGTGCCAGCAGCTTGGAACAGTCGTATGGCTACACCTTC.

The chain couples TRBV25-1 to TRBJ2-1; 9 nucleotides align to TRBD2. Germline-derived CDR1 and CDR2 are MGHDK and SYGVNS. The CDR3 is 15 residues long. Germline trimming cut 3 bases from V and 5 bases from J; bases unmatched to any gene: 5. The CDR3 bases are TGTGCCAGCAGTGACGCGCCTAGCGGGGACAATGAGCAGTTCTTC. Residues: CASSDAPSGDNEQFF.

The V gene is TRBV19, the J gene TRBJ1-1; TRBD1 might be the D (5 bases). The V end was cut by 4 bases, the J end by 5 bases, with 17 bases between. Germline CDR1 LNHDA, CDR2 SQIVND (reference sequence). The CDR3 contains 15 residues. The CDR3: CASSTPWEGRTEAFF. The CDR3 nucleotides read TGTGCCAGTAGTACCCCCTGGGAGGGGCGGACTGAAGCTTTCTTT. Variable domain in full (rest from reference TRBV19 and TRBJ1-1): DGGITQSPKYLFRKEGQNVTLSCEQNLNHDAMYWYRQDPGQGLRLIYYSQIVNDFQKGDIAEGYSVSREKKESFPLTVTSAQKNPTAFYLCASSTPWEGRTEAFFGQGTRLTVV.

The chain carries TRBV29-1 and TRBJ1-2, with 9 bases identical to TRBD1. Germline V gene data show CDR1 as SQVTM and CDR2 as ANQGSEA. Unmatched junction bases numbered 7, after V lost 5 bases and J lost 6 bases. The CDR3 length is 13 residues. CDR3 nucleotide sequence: TGCAGCGTTTCAACAGGGGGCGCCGATGGCTACACCTTC. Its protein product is CSVSTGGADGYTF.